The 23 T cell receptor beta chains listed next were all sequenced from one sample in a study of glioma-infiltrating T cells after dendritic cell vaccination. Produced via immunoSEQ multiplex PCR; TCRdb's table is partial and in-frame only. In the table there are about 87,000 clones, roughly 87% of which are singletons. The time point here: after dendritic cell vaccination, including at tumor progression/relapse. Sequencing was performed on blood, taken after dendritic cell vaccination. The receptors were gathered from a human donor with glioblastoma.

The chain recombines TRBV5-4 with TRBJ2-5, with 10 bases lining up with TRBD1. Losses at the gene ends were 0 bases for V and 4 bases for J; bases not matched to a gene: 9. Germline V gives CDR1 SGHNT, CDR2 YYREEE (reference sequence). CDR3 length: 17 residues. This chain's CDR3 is CASSLGTGTGVRETQYF. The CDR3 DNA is TGTGCCAGCAGCTTGGGGACCGGGACAGGGGTGAGAGAGACCCAGTACTTC.

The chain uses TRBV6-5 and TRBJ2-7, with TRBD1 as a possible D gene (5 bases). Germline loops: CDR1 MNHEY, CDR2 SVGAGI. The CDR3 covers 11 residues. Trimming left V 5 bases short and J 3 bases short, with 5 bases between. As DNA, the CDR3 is TGTGCCAGCAGTGACAGCTACGAGCAGTACTTC. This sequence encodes CASSDSYEQYF.

This CDR3 reads CASNLLAGAIQETQYF. CDR3 nucleotides: TGTGCCAGCAACCTACTAGCGGGGGCGATCCAAGAGACCCAGTACTTC. The chain links TRBV2 to TRBJ2-5, with TRBD2 matching over 11 bases. Trimming at V came to 7 bases and at J to 1 base, leaving 8 bases not matched to a gene. The CDR3 covers 16 residues. Germline values: CDR1 SNHLY, CDR2 FYNNEI.

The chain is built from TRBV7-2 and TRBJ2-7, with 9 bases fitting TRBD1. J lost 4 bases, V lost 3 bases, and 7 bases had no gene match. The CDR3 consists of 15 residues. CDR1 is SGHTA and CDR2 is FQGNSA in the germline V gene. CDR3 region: CASSLGQGGPYEQYF. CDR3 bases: TGTGCCAGCAGCTTGGGACAGGGAGGACCTTACGAGCAGTACTTC.

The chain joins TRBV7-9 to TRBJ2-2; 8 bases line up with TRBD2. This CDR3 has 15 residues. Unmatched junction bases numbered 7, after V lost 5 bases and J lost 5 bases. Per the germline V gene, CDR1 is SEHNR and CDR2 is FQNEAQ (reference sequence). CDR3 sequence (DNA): TGTGCCAGCAGCGGATTAGCGGGGTGGACCGGGGAGCTGTTTTTT. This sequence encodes CASSGLAGWTGELFF.

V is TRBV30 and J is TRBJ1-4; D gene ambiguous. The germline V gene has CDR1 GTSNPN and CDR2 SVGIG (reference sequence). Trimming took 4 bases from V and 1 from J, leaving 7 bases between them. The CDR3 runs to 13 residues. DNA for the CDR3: TGTGCCTGGATGTCCCGAACTAATGAAAAACTGTTTTTT. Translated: CAWMSRTNEKLFF.

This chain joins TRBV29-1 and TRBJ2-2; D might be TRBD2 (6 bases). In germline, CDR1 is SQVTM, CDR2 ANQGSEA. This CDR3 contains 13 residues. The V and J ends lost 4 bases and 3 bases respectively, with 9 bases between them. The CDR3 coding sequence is TGCAGCGTTGGTTCGGGGGACACCGGGGAGCTGTTTTTT. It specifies CSVGSGDTGELFF.

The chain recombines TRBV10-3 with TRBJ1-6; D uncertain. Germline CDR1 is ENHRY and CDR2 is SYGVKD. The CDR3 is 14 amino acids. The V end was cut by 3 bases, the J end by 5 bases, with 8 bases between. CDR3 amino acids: CAISDGGNNSPLHF. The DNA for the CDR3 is TGTGCCATCAGTGATGGCGGAAATAATTCACCCCTCCACTTT.

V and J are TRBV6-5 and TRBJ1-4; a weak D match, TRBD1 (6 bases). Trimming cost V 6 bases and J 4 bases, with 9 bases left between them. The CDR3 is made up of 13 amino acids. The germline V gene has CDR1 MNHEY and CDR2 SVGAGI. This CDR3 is CASRDSFNEKLFF. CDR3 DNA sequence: TGTGCCAGCAGGGACAGTTTTAATGAAAAACTGTTTTTT.

The CDR3 is CASGSGQGMEVAKNIQYF. The CDR3 bases are TGTGCTAGTGGTTCCGGACAGGGGATGGAGGTAGCCAAAAACATTCAGTACTTC. The J gene is TRBJ2-4, the V gene TRBV12-5; TRBD1 matches at 9 bases. CDR3 length equals 18 residues. Trimming took 4 bases from V and 0 from J; bases not matched to a gene: 10. The germline V gene encodes CDR1 LGHNT and CDR2 FRNRAP.

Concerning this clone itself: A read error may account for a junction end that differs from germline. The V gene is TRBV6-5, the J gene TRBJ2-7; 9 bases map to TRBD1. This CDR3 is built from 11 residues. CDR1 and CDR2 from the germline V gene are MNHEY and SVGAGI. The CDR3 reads CASSYGTGLHF. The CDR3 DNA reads TGTGCCAGCAGTTACGGGACAGGGCTCCACTTC.

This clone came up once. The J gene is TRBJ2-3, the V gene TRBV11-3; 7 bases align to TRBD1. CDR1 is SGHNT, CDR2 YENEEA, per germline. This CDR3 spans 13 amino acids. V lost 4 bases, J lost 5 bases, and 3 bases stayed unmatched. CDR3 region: CASSSDREDTQYF. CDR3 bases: TGTGCCAGCAGCTCAGACAGGGAAGATACGCAGTATTTT.

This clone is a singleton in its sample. CDR3 in DNA: TGCGCCAGCAGCTTGGCCCCAGAATGGACAGGAGTAGTAGGTGGATTAGCCAAAAACATTCAGTACTTC. Translating gives CASSLAPEWTGVVGGLAKNIQYF. This rearrangement joins TRBV5-1 to TRBJ2-4; 7 bases are shared with TRBD1. This CDR3 has 23 amino acids. Germline loops: CDR1 SGHRS, CDR2 YFSETQ. The V segment lost 0 bases and the J segment 0 bases; nucleotides outside the gene matches: 24.

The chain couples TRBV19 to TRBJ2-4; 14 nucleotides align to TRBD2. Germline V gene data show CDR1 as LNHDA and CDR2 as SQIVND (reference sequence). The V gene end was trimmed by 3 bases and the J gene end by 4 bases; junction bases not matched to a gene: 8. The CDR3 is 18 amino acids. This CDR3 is CASSIVWTSGGQKNIQYF. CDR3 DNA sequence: TGTGCCAGTAGTATTGTTTGGACTAGCGGGGGGCAGAAAAACATTCAGTACTTC.

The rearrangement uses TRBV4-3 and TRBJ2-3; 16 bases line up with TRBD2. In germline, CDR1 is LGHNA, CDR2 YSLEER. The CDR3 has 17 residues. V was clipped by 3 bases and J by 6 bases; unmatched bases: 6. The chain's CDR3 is CASSQGTSGGATDTQYF. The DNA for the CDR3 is TGCGCCAGCAGCCAGGGGACTAGCGGGGGGGCAACGGATACGCAGTATTTT.

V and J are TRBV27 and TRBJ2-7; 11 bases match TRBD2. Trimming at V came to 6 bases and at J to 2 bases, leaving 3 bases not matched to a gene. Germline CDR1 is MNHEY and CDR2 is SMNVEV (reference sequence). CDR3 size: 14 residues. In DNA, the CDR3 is TGTGCCAGCAGGGGGACTAGCGGTACCTACGAGCAGTACTTC. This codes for CASRGTSGTYEQYF.

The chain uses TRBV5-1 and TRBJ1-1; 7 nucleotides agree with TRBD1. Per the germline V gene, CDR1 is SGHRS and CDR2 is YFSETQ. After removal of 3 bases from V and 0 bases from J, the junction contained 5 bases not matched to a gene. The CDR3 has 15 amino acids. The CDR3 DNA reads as TGCGCCAGCAGCTGGGGACAGAACATGAACACTGAAGCTTTCTTT. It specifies CASSWGQNMNTEAFF.

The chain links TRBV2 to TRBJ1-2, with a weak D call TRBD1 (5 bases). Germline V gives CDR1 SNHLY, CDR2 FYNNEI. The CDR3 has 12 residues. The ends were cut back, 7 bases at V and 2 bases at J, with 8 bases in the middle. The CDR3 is CASMGQNYGYTF. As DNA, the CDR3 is TGTGCCAGCATGGGGCAGAACTATGGCTACACCTTC.

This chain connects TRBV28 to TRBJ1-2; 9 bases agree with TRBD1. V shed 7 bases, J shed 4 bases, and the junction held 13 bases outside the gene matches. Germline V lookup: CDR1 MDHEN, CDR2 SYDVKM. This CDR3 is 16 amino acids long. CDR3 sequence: CASNFGGGQGVYGYTF. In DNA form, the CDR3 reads TGTGCCAGCAACTTCGGGGGGGGACAGGGCGTCTATGGCTACACCTTC.

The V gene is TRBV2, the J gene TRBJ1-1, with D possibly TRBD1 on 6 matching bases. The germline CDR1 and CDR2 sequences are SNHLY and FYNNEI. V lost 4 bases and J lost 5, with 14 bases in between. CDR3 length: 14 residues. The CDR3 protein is CASSGGGRVTEAFF. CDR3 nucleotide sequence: TGTGCCAGCAGTGGGGGGGGGCGGGTTACTGAAGCTTTCTTT.

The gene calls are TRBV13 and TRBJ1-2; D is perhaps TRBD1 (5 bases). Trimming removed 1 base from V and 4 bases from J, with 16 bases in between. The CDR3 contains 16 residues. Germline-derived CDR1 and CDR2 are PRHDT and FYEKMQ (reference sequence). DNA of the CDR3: TGTGCCAGCAGCTTAGTCAGGGCGGTGGGGGGCTATGGCTACACCTTC. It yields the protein CASSLVRAVGGYGYTF. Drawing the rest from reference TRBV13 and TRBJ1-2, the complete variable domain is AAGVIQSPRHLIKEKRETATLKCYPIPRHDTVYWYQQGPGQDPQFLISFYEKMQSDKGSIPDRFSAQQFSDYHSELNMSSLELGDSALYFCASSLVRAVGGYGYTFGSGTRLTVV.

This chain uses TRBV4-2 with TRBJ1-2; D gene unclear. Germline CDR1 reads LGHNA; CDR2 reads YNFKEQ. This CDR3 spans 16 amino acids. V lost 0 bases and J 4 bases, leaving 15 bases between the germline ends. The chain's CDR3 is CASSQELTIDSYGYTF. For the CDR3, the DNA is TGTGCCAGCAGCCAAGAGCTCACCATAGACTCCTATGGCTACACCTTC.

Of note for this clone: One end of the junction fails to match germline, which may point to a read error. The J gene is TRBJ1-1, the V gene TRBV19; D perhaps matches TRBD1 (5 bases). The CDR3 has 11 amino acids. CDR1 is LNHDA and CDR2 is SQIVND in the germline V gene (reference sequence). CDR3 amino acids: CASSVDSEAFF. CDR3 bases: TGTGCCAGTAGTGTAGACAGTGAAGCTTTCTTT.